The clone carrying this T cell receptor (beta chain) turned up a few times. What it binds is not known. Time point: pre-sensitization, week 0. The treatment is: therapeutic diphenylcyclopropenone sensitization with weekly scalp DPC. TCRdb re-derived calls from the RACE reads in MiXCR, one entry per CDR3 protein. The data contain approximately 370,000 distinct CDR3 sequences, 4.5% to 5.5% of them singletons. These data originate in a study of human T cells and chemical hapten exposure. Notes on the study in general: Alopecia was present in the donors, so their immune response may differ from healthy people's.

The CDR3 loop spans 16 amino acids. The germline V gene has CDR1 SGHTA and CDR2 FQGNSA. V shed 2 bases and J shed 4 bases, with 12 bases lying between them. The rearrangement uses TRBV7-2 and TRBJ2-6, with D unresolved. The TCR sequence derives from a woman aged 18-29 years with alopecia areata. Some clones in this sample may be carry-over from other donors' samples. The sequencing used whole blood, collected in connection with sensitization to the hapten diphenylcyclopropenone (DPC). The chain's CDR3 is CASSLRSLAGANVLTF. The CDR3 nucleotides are TGTGCCAGCAGCTTAAGGTCGCTGGCGGGGGCCAACGTCCTGACTTTC.